These 30 T cell receptor beta chains came from one sample sequenced in a study of T cells after yellow fever vaccination. TCRdb processed the 5' RACE reads anew with MiXCR; each CDR3 protein has one entry. The sample lists nearly 300,000 distinct CDR3 sequences, roughly 9% occurring once. Sequences were derived from CD4+ T cells sorted from PBMCs, sampled 5 days after the yellow fever booster vaccination. Receptor source: a man younger than 35 who received the YFV17D yellow fever vaccine.

V usage is TRBV5-1 and J usage is TRBJ1-6, with D possibly TRBD1 on 6 matching bases. The CDR3 runs 16 residues. The V end was cut by 0 bases, the J end by 7 bases, with 14 bases between. Germline values: CDR1 SGHRS, CDR2 YFSETQ. In nucleotides, the CDR3 is TGCGCCAGCAGCTTGGCAAATGGACAGACGAATTCACCCCTCCACTTT. Protein: CASSLANGQTNSPLHF.

In this sample, this clonotype turned up many times. The V gene is TRBV7-8, the J gene TRBJ2-1; 7 positions agree with TRBD1. J lost 0 bases, V lost 5 bases, and 4 bases had no gene match. Germline V lookup: CDR1 SGHVS, CDR2 FQNEAQ. The length of the CDR3 is 15 residues. CDR3 in DNA: TGTGCCAGCAGCCCAAGGACAGGCTCCTACAATGAGCAGTTCTTC. Translating gives CASSPRTGSYNEQFF.

Ten or more counts support this clonotype. The CDR3 loop is CASSPDSKETQYF. CDR3 sequence (DNA): TGTGCCAGCAGCCCGGACAGTAAAGAGACCCAGTACTTC. The rearrangement links TRBV12-3 or TRBV12-4 to TRBJ2-5, with TRBD1 as a possible D gene (6 bases). CDR3 length equals 13 residues. Trimming removed 6 bases at V and 3 bases at J, with 11 bases between.

V usage is TRBV5-5 and J usage is TRBJ1-2; D is unclear. V was trimmed by 5 bases and J by 4 bases, leaving 15 bases between them. In germline, CDR1 is SGHKS, CDR2 YYEKEE (reference sequence). CDR3 length: 14 residues. CDR3 loop: CASSVNSDSYGYTF. The CDR3 nucleotides are TGTGCCAGCAGTGTGAACAGCGATAGCTATGGCTACACCTTC.

The chain employs TRBV24-1 and TRBJ1-2; 7 bases map to TRBD1. The trim removed 3 bases at V and 8 bases at J, leaving 5 bases unmatched. The CDR3 loop spans 13 amino acids. Germline V CDR1 and CDR2: KGHDR, SFDVKD. The CDR3 loop reads CATSDRQGYGYTF. The CDR3 DNA sequence: TGTGCCACCAGTGATCGACAGGGTTACGGCTACACCTTC.

The chain is built from TRBV6-5 and TRBJ1-3; perhaps TRBD1 as D (6 bases). Germline lookup yields CDR1 MNHEY and CDR2 SVGAGI. The V end lost 6 bases, the J end lost 5 bases, and 20 bases lay between the germline ends. The CDR3 extends over 16 amino acids. The CDR3 bases are TGTGCCAGCAGAGCCTCAGGGGTGGGCTGGAGAAACACCATATATTTT. This translates into CASRASGVGWRNTIYF.

This clonotype came up many times. The chain combines TRBV7-2 with TRBJ1-6; D uncertain. The CDR3 extends over 15 amino acids. Germline CDR1 SGHTA, CDR2 FQGNSA. The V and J ends lost 6 bases and 7 bases respectively, with 16 bases between them. The CDR3 loop is CASSSHLDGNSPLHF. The CDR3 coding sequence is TGTGCCAGCAGTTCTCACCTCGACGGAAATTCACCCCTCCACTTT.

This clonotype was observed a few times. The rearrangement joins TRBV20-1 to TRBJ1-1; D is uncertain. Germline loops: CDR1 DFQATT, CDR2 SNEGSKA (reference sequence). Trimming stripped 5 bases from V and 1 base from J, with 5 bases between. The CDR3 extends over 11 amino acids. CDR3 loop: CSASANTEAFF. CDR3 nucleotides: TGCAGTGCTTCTGCGAACACTGAAGCTTTCTTT.

In nucleotides, the CDR3 is TGTGCCAGCAACCCGGGGGGGACAGTCGCAGATACGCAGTATTTT. This encodes CASNPGGTVADTQYF. The genes are TRBV21-1 and TRBJ2-3; TRBD1 was called by the table and not checked on the DNA. TRBV21-1 has pseudogene status. The CDR3 loop spans 15 amino acids.

This clonotype was counted only a few times. V usage is TRBV6-5 and J usage is TRBJ1-1; 8 nucleotides match TRBD1. Trimming removed 9 bases from V and 6 bases from J; junction bases left unmatched: 9. CDR1 is MNHEY, CDR2 SVGAGI, per germline. This CDR3 spans 13 amino acids. Here the CDR3 reads CASRQGIFAEAFF. The CDR3 DNA sequence: TGTGCCAGTCGACAGGGGATATTCGCTGAAGCTTTCTTT.

This clonotype was observed a handful of times. The gene calls are TRBV10-3 and TRBJ2-3, with D unresolved. V shed 0 bases and J shed 8 bases, with 6 bases lying between them. Germline CDR1 ENHRY, CDR2 SYGVKD. The CDR3 has 12 amino acids. DNA of the CDR3: TGTGCCATCAGTGAGTCGATAGGTACGCAGTATTTT. It specifies CAISESIGTQYF.

CDR3 protein: CASSLGTNYNEQFF. CDR3 nucleotide sequence: TGTGCCAGCAGCTTAGGGACTAACTACAATGAGCAGTTCTTC. The chain combines TRBV11-3 with TRBJ2-1, with a weak D call TRBD2 (6 bases). CDR3 length: 14 residues. Germline V gene sequence: CDR1 SGHNT, CDR2 YENEEA. Trimming removed 1 base from V and 3 bases from J, with 7 bases in between.

This rearrangement joins TRBV7-9 to TRBJ1-2; D gene uncertain. Between the trimmed V and J ends, which lost 1 base and 8 bases, there was a span of 14 bases. The CDR3 sequence is 14 residues long. Germline CDR1 reads SEHNR; CDR2 reads FQNEAQ (reference sequence). The chain's CDR3 is CASSLGLAIGGYTF. The CDR3 nucleotides read TGTGCCAGCAGCTTAGGACTGGCGATCGGGGGCTACACCTTC.

In this sample, this clonotype turned up a few times. This rearrangement joins TRBV27 to TRBJ1-5; 7 positions agree with TRBD1. V lost 4 bases, J lost 4 bases, and 4 bases stayed unmatched. There are 14 residues in the CDR3. The germline V gene encodes CDR1 MNHEY and CDR2 SMNVEV (reference sequence). The CDR3 DNA sequence: TGTGCCAGCAGTTCGGGACAGACAAATCAGCCCCAGCATTTT. Protein: CASSSGQTNQPQHF.

This clonotype occurred many times. This rearrangement joins TRBV5-1 to TRBJ2-7; 9 positions match TRBD1. Losses at the gene ends were 4 bases for V and 1 base for J; bases not matched to a gene: 9. The germline CDR1 and CDR2 sequences are SGHRS and YFSETQ. This CDR3 is 16 amino acids long. The CDR3 protein is CASSQSPGQGSYEQYF. Here the CDR3 DNA reads TGCGCCAGCAGCCAGTCACCGGGACAGGGTTCCTACGAGCAGTACTTC.

This clonotype has only one observation. A much larger clone differs by one base, so this may be a read error. The chain couples TRBV7-8 to TRBJ2-5; a possible D gene is TRBD2 (5 bases). Trimming removed 6 bases at V and 7 bases at J, with 15 bases between. This CDR3 has 13 residues. The germline V gene has CDR1 SGHVS and CDR2 FQNEAQ. This chain's CDR3 is CASRIRGGVTQYF. The CDR3 coding sequence is TGTGCCAGCAGAATCCGGGGTGGAGTGACCCAGTACTTC.

This clonotype was seen only a few times. This chain connects TRBV5-6 to TRBJ1-2; D is uncertain. The CDR3 has 12 residues. V dropped 0 bases and J dropped 8 bases, with 8 bases sitting between them. Germline CDR1 reads SGHDT; CDR2 reads YYEEEE. This chain's CDR3 is CASSLGVEGYTF. The CDR3 DNA sequence: TGTGCCAGCAGCTTGGGTGTGGAGGGCTACACCTTC. Drawing the rest from reference TRBV5-6 and TRBJ1-2, the complete variable domain is DAGVTQSPTHLIKTRGQQVTLRCSPKSGHDTVSWYQQALGQGPQFIFQYYEEEERQRGNFPDRFSGHQFPNYSSELNVNALLLGDSALYLCASSLGVEGYTFGSGTRLTVV.

V gene TRBV24-1 combines with J gene TRBJ1-2; tentative D call: TRBD1 (6 bases). There are 14 residues in the CDR3. Germline V lookup: CDR1 KGHDR, CDR2 SFDVKD. Trimming stripped 3 bases from V and 3 bases from J, with 10 bases between. CDR3 sequence (DNA): TGTGCCACCAGTGATGCGGACAGAGACTATGGCTACACCTTC. Amino acids: CATSDADRDYGYTF.

This chain joins TRBV25-1 and TRBJ1-4; 7 bases agree with TRBD1. The CDR3 runs to 14 residues. Germline CDR1 is MGHDK and CDR2 is SYGVNS. With V trimmed by 2 bases and J by 3 bases, 0 bases remained unmatched. The chain's CDR3 is CASSEGTANEKLFF. In DNA, the CDR3 is TGTGCCAGCAGTGAAGGGACAGCTAATGAAAAACTGTTTTTT.

This chain connects TRBV7-2 to TRBJ2-5; 11 bases are shared with TRBD1. Per germline, CDR1 SGHTA and CDR2 FQGNSA. This CDR3 has 15 amino acids. The J segment lost 6 bases and the V segment lost 5 bases, leaving 8 bases of the junction unmatched. Here the CDR3 reads CASSAVGQGAKTQYF. CDR3 DNA sequence: TGTGCCAGCAGCGCGGTAGGACAGGGGGCAAAGACCCAGTACTTC.

This clonotype appeared many times. The chain is built from TRBV11-2 and TRBJ2-3, with 16 bases aligning to TRBD2. V was clipped by 4 bases and J by 5 bases; unmatched bases: 3. CDR1 is SGHAT, CDR2 FQNNGV, per germline. The CDR3 has 16 amino acids. CDR3 sequence: CASSSGLAGGGDTQYF. As DNA, the CDR3 is TGTGCCAGCAGCTCGGGACTAGCGGGGGGGGGAGATACGCAGTATTTT. The entire variable domain, with the rest obtained from reference TRBV11-2 and TRBJ2-3, is as follows: EAGVAQSPRYKIIEKRQSVAFWCNPISGHATLYWYQQILGQGPKLLIQFQNNGVVDDSQLPKDRFSAERLKGVDSTLKIQPAKLEDSAVYLCASSSGLAGGGDTQYFGPGTRLTVL.

This clonotype was seen more than once but under ten times. This sequence joins TRBV9 and TRBJ1-1; D is ambiguous. Germline V lookup: CDR1 SGDLS, CDR2 YYNGEE. The CDR3 runs to 13 residues. Trimming left V 6 bases short and J 5 bases short, with 14 bases between. The CDR3 DNA is TGTGCCAGCAACTTAAGAGGCGGGACTGAAGCTTTCTTT. Translation: CASNLRGGTEAFF.

This clonotype was recorded a few times. The J gene is TRBJ2-1, the V gene TRBV7-2; D not resolved. CDR1 and CDR2 from the germline V gene are SGHTA and FQGNSA. CDR3 length: 14 residues. V lost 1 base and J lost 4, with 8 bases in between. The CDR3 DNA follows: TGTGCCAGCAGCTTAGGTCCAGCGTACAATGAGCAGTTCTTC. This encodes CASSLGPAYNEQFF.

The chain joins TRBV12-3 or TRBV12-4 to TRBJ1-2; a possible D gene is TRBD1 (6 bases). The V and J ends lost 3 bases and 1 base respectively, with 15 bases between them. The CDR3 extends over 16 amino acids. Written as DNA, the CDR3 is TGTGCCAGCAGTTTCCCAGACAGGACCCTTAACTATGGCTACACCTTC. As protein: CASSFPDRTLNYGYTF.

This rearrangement joins TRBV20-1 to TRBJ2-7; 11 bases match TRBD1. V shed 3 bases, J shed 5 bases, and the junction held 6 bases outside the gene matches. The CDR3 has 14 residues. Germline loops: CDR1 DFQATT, CDR2 SNEGSKA (reference sequence). CDR3 nucleotides: TGCAGTGCTAGCATCCCGGGACAGGGGGACGAGCAGTACTTC. It translates to CSASIPGQGDEQYF.

This clonotype has ten or more counts. The chain recombines TRBV28 with TRBJ1-6; D uncertain. The V gene lost 3 bases and the J gene lost 0 bases, with 18 bases spanning the gap. The length of the CDR3 is 19 residues. Germline V gives CDR1 MDHEN, CDR2 SYDVKM. CDR3 amino acids: CASSLRQLGRSSYNSPLHF. The CDR3 coding sequence is TGTGCCAGCAGTTTGCGTCAGTTAGGCAGAAGCTCCTATAATTCACCCCTCCACTTT.

The chain is built from TRBV25-1 and TRBJ2-2; no firm D call. From germline, CDR1 is MGHDK and CDR2 SYGVNS. The V gene lost 3 bases and the J gene lost 2 bases, with 13 bases spanning the gap. The CDR3 totals 16 residues. This CDR3 reads CASSDLKNSNTGELFF. The CDR3, as DNA: TGTGCCAGCAGTGATTTGAAAAATTCAAACACCGGGGAGCTGTTTTTT.

This clonotype was detected a few times. The chain links TRBV9 to TRBJ1-2, with D possibly matching TRBD1 (5 bases). This CDR3 comprises 13 residues. V gave up 0 bases and J gave up 4 bases, with 7 bases separating them. Germline V lookup: CDR1 SGDLS, CDR2 YYNGEE. This CDR3 is CASSVGGRYGYTF. DNA of the CDR3: TGTGCCAGCAGCGTAGGGGGCCGCTATGGCTACACCTTC.

This clonotype was observed a few times. CDR3 amino acids: CASSPYLALNEQFF. In nucleotides, the CDR3 is TGTGCCAGCAGCCCCTATCTAGCGTTGAATGAGCAGTTCTTC. The chain is built from TRBV14 and TRBJ2-1; a possible D gene is TRBD2 (6 bases). V was cut by 4 bases and J by 7 bases, with 14 bases left in between. The CDR3 runs 14 residues. Germline CDR1 and CDR2: SGHDN and FVKESK.

The gene calls are TRBV7-2 and TRBJ2-7, with unresolved D. Germline V gene data show CDR1 as SGHTA and CDR2 as FQGNSA. Trimming removed 5 bases from V and 0 bases from J, with 20 bases in between. This CDR3 contains 17 residues. CDR3 in DNA: TGTGCCAGCAGCACCTACCCTCTGGCGGACCCCTCCTACGAGCAGTACTTC. Its translation: CASSTYPLADPSYEQYF.